Listed below are T cell receptor beta chains from one sample, sequenced in a study of T cell responses to AZD1222 COVID-19 vaccine. This table comes from immunoSEQ multiplex PCR, and its TCRdb copy is limited to in-frame clones, with some not included. The sample holds 120,000 to 150,000 clones, approximately 89% seen once. The input for sequencing was peripheral blood, taken on day 0 of AZD1222 vaccination. Every receptor here comes from an adult in good health. CDR3s leave out the opening cysteine and the closing phenylalanine or tryptophan.

TRBJ1-6 | TRBV7-3 | ASSLTGHNMGSPLH
TRBJ1-1 | TRBV5-1 | ASSAGTGTEAF
TRBJ1-2 | TRBV19 | ASSRFAGVSNYGYT
TRBJ1-3 | TRBV6-2/TRBV6-3 | ASSYSKGGKGNTIY
TRBJ1-5 | TRBV6-5 | ASSLQGAAQPQH
TRBJ1-1 | TRBV7-9 | ASSLVAEAPEAF
TRBJ1-2 | TRBV11-2 | ASSPDRSGYT
TRBJ1-1 | TRBV9 | ASSVAVSGGNTEAF
TRBJ1-6 | TRBV30 | AWSMGGRSYNSPLH
TRBJ2-1 | TRBV29-1 | SVPTSVFDEQF
TRBJ1-6 | TRBV18 | ASSPLDSSYNSPLH
TRBJ1-5 | TRBV19 | ASSMGQTSNQPQH
TRBJ1-2 | TRBV14 | ASSNRRSGYT
TRBJ1-1 | TRBV9 | ASSVATAGGTEAF
TRBJ1-6 | TRBV2 | ASSDRDNSPLH